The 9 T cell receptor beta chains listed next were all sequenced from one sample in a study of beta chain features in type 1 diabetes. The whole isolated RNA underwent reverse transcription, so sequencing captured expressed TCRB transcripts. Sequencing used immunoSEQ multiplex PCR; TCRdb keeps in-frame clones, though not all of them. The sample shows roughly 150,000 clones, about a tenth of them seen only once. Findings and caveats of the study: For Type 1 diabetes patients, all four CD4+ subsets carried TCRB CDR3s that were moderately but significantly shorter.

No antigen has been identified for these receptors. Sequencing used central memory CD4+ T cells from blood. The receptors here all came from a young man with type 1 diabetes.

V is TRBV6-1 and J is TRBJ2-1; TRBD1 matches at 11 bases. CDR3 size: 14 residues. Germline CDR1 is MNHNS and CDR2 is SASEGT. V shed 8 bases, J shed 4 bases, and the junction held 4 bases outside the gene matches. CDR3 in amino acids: CASDRDRGYNEQFF. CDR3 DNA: TGTGCCAGCGACCGGGACAGGGGGTACAATGAGCAGTTCTTC.

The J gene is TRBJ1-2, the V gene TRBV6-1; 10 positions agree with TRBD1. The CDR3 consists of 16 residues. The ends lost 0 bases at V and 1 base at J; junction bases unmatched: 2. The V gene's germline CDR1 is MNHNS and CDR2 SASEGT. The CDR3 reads CASSEARDRGNYGYTF. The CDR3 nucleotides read TGTGCCAGCAGTGAAGCGCGGGACAGGGGTAACTATGGCTACACCTTC.

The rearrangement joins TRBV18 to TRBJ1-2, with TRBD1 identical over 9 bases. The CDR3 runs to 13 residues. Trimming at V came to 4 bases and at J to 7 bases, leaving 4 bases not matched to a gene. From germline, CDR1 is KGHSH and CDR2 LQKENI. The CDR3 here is CASSLDRGPGYTF. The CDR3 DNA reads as TGTGCCAGCTCACTGGACAGGGGCCCTGGCTACACCTTC.

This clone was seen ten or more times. The CDR3 coding sequence is TGCGCCAGCAGCCGGGGGGTATCTAGCGGGAGGATAGATACGCAGTATTTT. Residues: CASSRGVSSGRIDTQYF. The chain uses TRBV5-1 and TRBJ2-3; TRBD2 agrees at 11 bases. The CDR3 is 17 amino acids. V gave up 4 bases and J gave up 5 bases; unmatched junction bases: 12. Germline assignment: CDR1 SGHRS and CDR2 YFSETQ.

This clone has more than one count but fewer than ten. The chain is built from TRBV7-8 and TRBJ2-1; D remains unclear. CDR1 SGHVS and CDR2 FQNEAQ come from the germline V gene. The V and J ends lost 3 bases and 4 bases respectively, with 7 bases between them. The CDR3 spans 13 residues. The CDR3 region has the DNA TGTGCCAGCAGCTTCCAGGAATACAATGAGCAGTTCTTC. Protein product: CASSFQEYNEQFF.

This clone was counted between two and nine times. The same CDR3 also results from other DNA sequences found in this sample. CDR3 amino acids: CASSSGQETQYF. The CDR3 bases are TGTGCCAGCAGCAGCGGACAAGAGACCCAGTACTTC. The chain has TRBV9 and TRBJ2-5; a possible D gene is TRBD2 (5 bases). V lost 4 bases, J lost 2 bases, and 6 bases lay in between. The CDR3 runs to 12 residues. Per the germline V gene, CDR1 is SGDLS and CDR2 is YYNGEE.

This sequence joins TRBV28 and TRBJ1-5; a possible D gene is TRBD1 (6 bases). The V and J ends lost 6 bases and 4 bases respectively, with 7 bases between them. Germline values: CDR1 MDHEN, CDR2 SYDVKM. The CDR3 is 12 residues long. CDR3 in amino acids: CASRGANQPQHF. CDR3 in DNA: TGTGCCAGCAGGGGGGCTAATCAGCCCCAGCATTTT.

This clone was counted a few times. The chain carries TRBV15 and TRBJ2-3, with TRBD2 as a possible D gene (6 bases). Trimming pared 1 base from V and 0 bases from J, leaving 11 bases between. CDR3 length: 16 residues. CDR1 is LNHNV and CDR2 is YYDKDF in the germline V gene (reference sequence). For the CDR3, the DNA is TGTGCCACCAGCAGAGTTGGAGGGGTGAGCACAGATACGCAGTATTTT. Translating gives CATSRVGGVSTDTQYF.

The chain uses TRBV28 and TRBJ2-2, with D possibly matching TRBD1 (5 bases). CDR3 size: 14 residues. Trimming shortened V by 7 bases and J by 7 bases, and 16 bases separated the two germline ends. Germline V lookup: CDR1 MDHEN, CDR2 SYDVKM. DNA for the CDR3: TGTGCCAGCATGGTCGGCTGGGGCGGCGGGGAGCTGTTTTTT. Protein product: CASMVGWGGGELFF.